Listed here are 28 T cell receptor beta chains from one sample, sequenced in a study of blood T cell repertoires in COVID-19. Produced via immunoSEQ multiplex PCR; TCRdb's table is partial and in-frame only. The sample contains 130,000 or so clones, about 87% of which appear only once. The sequenced sample was peripheral blood. These TCRs come from a human donor with COVID-19, enrolled during active disease. The donor label of this sample is uncertain.

This clone has just a few counts. The V and J genes are TRBV11-1 and TRBJ2-7, with 10 bases identical to TRBD1. CDR1 SGHAT and CDR2 FQDESV come from the germline V gene (reference sequence). The ends lost 4 bases at V and 5 bases at J; junction bases unmatched: 5. This CDR3 region has 14 residues. The CDR3 sequence: CASSSTGGANEQYF. As DNA, the CDR3 is TGTGCCAGCAGCTCGACAGGGGGCGCGAACGAGCAGTACTTC.

V gene TRBV6-1 combines with J gene TRBJ1-1, with a weak D call TRBD1 (6 bases). Trimming took 2 bases from V and 1 from J, leaving 11 bases between them. This CDR3 has 15 residues. The germline V gene encodes CDR1 MNHNS and CDR2 SASEGT. DNA for the CDR3: TGTGCCAGCAGTGAATTGTGGGGGCCGAACACTGAAGCTTTCTTT. Its protein product is CASSELWGPNTEAFF.

This chain joins TRBV11-2 and TRBJ1-1, with a possible D match to TRBD1 (5 bases). V lost 6 bases and J lost 4, with 15 bases in between. The V gene's germline CDR1 is SGHAT and CDR2 FQNNGV. CDR3 size: 14 residues. The CDR3 coding sequence is TGTGCCAGCAGTTACGACTTGGGGGGCACTGAAGCTTTCTTT. This gives the protein CASSYDLGGTEAFF.

J is TRBJ2-5 and V is TRBV10-3, with 9 bases matching TRBD2. Trimming cost V 10 bases and J 5 bases; bases outside gene matches: 2. The CDR3 runs 11 residues. CDR1 ENHRY and CDR2 SYGVKD come from the germline V gene. CDR3 DNA sequence: TGTGCCACCGGACTAGCGGAGACCCAGTACTTC. It codes for CATGLAETQYF.

The chain carries TRBV6-5 and TRBJ2-3; 10 bases line up with TRBD1. The CDR3 is made up of 15 amino acids. Germline CDR1 MNHEY, CDR2 SVGAGI. V lost 0 bases, J lost 6 bases, and 3 bases stayed unmatched. The chain's CDR3 is CASSYSRQGADTQYF. The CDR3, as DNA: TGTGCCAGCAGTTACTCCCGACAGGGGGCCGATACGCAGTATTTT.

This clone was found a few times. V usage is TRBV20-1 and J usage is TRBJ2-1, with D possibly matching TRBD1 (5 bases). CDR3 length equals 14 residues. The V gene lost 3 bases and the J gene lost 5 bases, with 14 bases spanning the gap. From germline, CDR1 is DFQATT and CDR2 SNEGSKA (reference sequence). The chain's CDR3 is CSASRIGEDNEQFF. CDR3 nucleotide sequence: TGCAGTGCTAGTCGAATAGGGGAAGACAATGAGCAGTTCTTC.

This clone was counted a few times. The chain couples TRBV5-1 to TRBJ1-2, with D possibly TRBD1 on 5 matching bases. Germline CDR1 SGHRS, CDR2 YFSETQ. CDR3 length: 13 residues. V lost 0 bases to trimming and J lost 3 bases, with 6 bases between them. CDR3 sequence reads: CASSLGQHYGYTF. The CDR3, as DNA: TGCGCCAGCAGCTTGGGACAGCACTATGGCTACACCTTC.

This chain connects TRBV3-1 (or the pseudogene TRBV3-2) to TRBJ2-5; TRBD2 agrees at 10 bases. Germline lookup yields CDR1 LGHDT and CDR2 YNNKEL (reference sequence). The CDR3 length is 17 residues. The ends lost 4 bases at V and 5 bases at J; junction bases unmatched: 13. CDR3 DNA: TGTGCCAGCAGCCTCCCCCCCCAGCGGGGGGGCCTGGAGACCCAGTACTTC. Amino acid sequence: CASSLPPQRGGLETQYF.

The chain uses TRBV11-1 and TRBJ2-1; no clear D gene. CDR1 and CDR2 from the germline V gene are SGHAT and FQDESV (reference sequence). This CDR3 is 15 amino acids long. The ends were cut back, 3 bases at V and 0 bases at J, with 9 bases in the middle. CDR3: CASSLLPSSYNEQFF. The CDR3 region has the DNA TGTGCCAGCAGCTTGCTGCCCAGCTCCTACAATGAGCAGTTCTTC.

There are a few counts of this clone. The chain's CDR3 is CASSFGGSGTEAFF. In nucleotides, the CDR3 is TGCGCCAGCAGCTTCGGGGGTAGTGGAACTGAAGCTTTCTTT. The chain carries TRBV5-1 and TRBJ1-1; possible D gene TRBD1, 5 bases. CDR3 length equals 14 residues. CDR1 is SGHRS and CDR2 is YFSETQ in the germline V gene. Trimming removed 2 bases at V and 5 bases at J, with 13 bases between. Variable domain in full (rest from reference TRBV5-1 and TRBJ1-1): KAGVTQTPRYLIKTRGQQVTLSCSPISGHRSVSWYQQTPGQGLQFLFEYFSETQRNKGNFPGRFSGRQFSNSRSEMNVSTLELGDSALYLCASSFGGSGTEAFFGQGTRLTVV.

The chain carries TRBV5-1 and TRBJ2-3; possible D gene TRBD2, 6 bases. CDR3 length: 13 amino acids. The germline V gene encodes CDR1 SGHRS and CDR2 YFSETQ. V lost 2 bases to trimming and J lost 10 bases, with 14 bases between them. The CDR3 nucleotides read TGCGCCAGCAGCTTAGGAACGGAGGGTGCGCAGTATTTT. This translates into CASSLGTEGAQYF.

The count of this clone is one. One end of the junction fails to match germline, which may point to a read error. J is TRBJ2-7 and V is TRBV7-7, with TRBD1 matching over 7 bases. CDR3 length: 19 amino acids. The germline CDR1 and CDR2 sequences are SSHAT and FNYEAQ (reference sequence). The CDR3 DNA is TGTGCTAGCAGCCGGCGGACAGGCCGGATCCCTACCCCTACCTACGAGCAGTACTTC. It is translated as CASSRRTGRIPTPTYEQYF.

The V call is TRBV5-1, the J call TRBJ1-1; 9 nucleotides align to TRBD1. V gave up 3 bases and J gave up 2 bases; unmatched junction bases: 5. The germline gives CDR1 SGHRS, CDR2 YFSETQ. The CDR3 runs to 15 residues. The CDR3 loop reads CASSWGQGENTEAFF. CDR3 nucleotide sequence: TGCGCCAGCAGCTGGGGACAGGGTGAAAACACTGAAGCTTTCTTT. The entire variable domain, with the rest obtained from reference TRBV5-1 and TRBJ1-1, is as follows: KAGVTQTPRYLIKTRGQQVTLSCSPISGHRSVSWYQQTPGQGLQFLFEYFSETQRNKGNFPGRFSGRQFSNSRSEMNVSTLELGDSALYLCASSWGQGENTEAFFGQGTRLTVV.

The genes are TRBV18 and TRBJ2-1, with 10 nucleotides matching TRBD1. Germline loops: CDR1 KGHSH, CDR2 LQKENI. This CDR3 is 14 amino acids long. J gave up 4 bases and V 6 bases, and 3 bases lay outside the gene matches. The CDR3 loop is CASSPGQGYNEQFF. The CDR3 bases are TGTGCCAGCTCCCCGGGACAGGGGTACAATGAGCAGTTCTTC.

This clone was counted a single time. V usage is TRBV5-4 and J usage is TRBJ2-7; a weak D match, TRBD2 (6 bases). The germline CDR1 and CDR2 sequences are SGHNT and YYREEE (reference sequence). V was clipped by 4 bases and J by 7 bases, with 15 bases between them. The CDR3 has 13 residues. The DNA of the CDR3 is TGTGCCAGCAGCCTTGTTGGAGGGGAAGAGCAGTACTTC. Translating gives CASSLVGGEEQYF.

This clone showed up just once. This sequence joins TRBV18 and TRBJ1-6; TRBD1 is a possible D gene (5 bases). The germline V gene has CDR1 KGHSH and CDR2 LQKENI. V was shortened by 3 bases and J by 10 bases, with 13 bases between the two germline ends. The CDR3 consists of 14 residues. The CDR3 spells CASSPGREGSPLHF. The CDR3 DNA is TGTGCCAGCTCACCCGGCAGGGAAGGCTCACCCCTCCACTTT.

The V gene is TRBV7-9, the J gene TRBJ2-7; maybe TRBD1 (5 bases). The V and J ends lost 0 bases and 3 bases respectively, with 12 bases between them. Germline V lookup: CDR1 SEHNR, CDR2 FQNEAQ (reference sequence). The CDR3 totals 15 residues. CDR3: CASSLAQGSYYEQYF. In DNA form, the CDR3 reads TGTGCCAGCAGCTTAGCGCAGGGTTCCTACTACGAGCAGTACTTC.

The chain recombines TRBV27 with TRBJ2-5, with TRBD1 matching 7 bases. In germline, CDR1 is MNHEY, CDR2 SMNVEV (reference sequence). V shed 3 bases and J 4 bases; nucleotides not matched to a gene: 2. The CDR3 loop spans 13 amino acids. The DNA of the CDR3 is TGTGCCAGCAGTTTGAGGGGGCGAGAGACCCAGTACTTC. Its translation: CASSLRGRETQYF.

V is TRBV27 and J is TRBJ1-2; the D gene is possibly TRBD1 (6 bases). The CDR3 loop spans 13 amino acids. The germline V and J ends were trimmed by 6 bases and 2 bases, with 10 bases remaining between them. From germline, CDR1 is MNHEY and CDR2 SMNVEV (reference sequence). The DNA for the CDR3 is TGTGCCAGCAGGCCTACAGGGAACTATGGCTACACCTTC. Encoded protein: CASRPTGNYGYTF.

The V and J genes are TRBV29-1 and TRBJ2-7, with a tentative D call TRBD2 (7 bases). The CDR3 contains 14 residues. CDR1 is SQVTM, CDR2 ANQGSEA, per germline. Trimming left V 6 bases short and J 2 bases short, with 17 bases between. For the CDR3, the DNA is TGCAGCGTGGGGGGGCTAGCGGACCCCTACGAGCAGTACTTC. Encoded protein: CSVGGLADPYEQYF.

The V and J genes are TRBV14 and TRBJ2-5, with D tentatively TRBD2 (6 bases). Trimming pared 0 bases from V and 1 base from J, leaving 9 bases between. This CDR3 spans 15 amino acids. CDR1 SGHDN and CDR2 FVKESK come from the germline V gene. The CDR3 DNA sequence: TGTGCCAGCAGCCAAGACGGGGGACTCCAAGAGACCCAGTACTTC. Its translation is CASSQDGGLQETQYF.

This CDR3 is CASSPTGPHEQYF. The CDR3 bases are TGTGCCAGCAGCCCGACAGGGCCCCACGAGCAGTACTTC. V gene TRBV11-3 combines with J gene TRBJ2-7, with TRBD1 identical over 7 bases. The CDR3 spans 13 residues. Germline V gives CDR1 SGHNT, CDR2 YENEEA. Trimming cost V 5 bases and J 5 bases; bases outside gene matches: 6.

This chain uses TRBV11-2 with TRBJ1-1; D might be TRBD1 (5 bases). Germline V lookup: CDR1 SGHAT, CDR2 FQNNGV. Trimming shortened V by 3 bases and J by 4 bases, and 9 bases separated the two germline ends. This CDR3 has 13 residues. The CDR3 sequence is CASSFDGGTEAFF. The CDR3 DNA follows: TGTGCCAGCAGCTTCGACGGGGGCACTGAAGCTTTCTTT.

V gene TRBV6-5 combines with J gene TRBJ2-7; TRBD2 aligns across 7 bases. The CDR3 is 16 residues long. Germline loops: CDR1 MNHEY, CDR2 SVGAGI. With 0 bases clipped from V and 6 bases from J, the junction kept 11 bases outside the gene matches. The CDR3, as DNA: TGTGCCAGCAGTTACTCGAGCGGCACCGGGAGGTCCGAGCAGTACTTC. Amino acid sequence: CASSYSSGTGRSEQYF.

The V call is TRBV2, the J call TRBJ2-1; a possible D gene is TRBD1 (6 bases). V dropped 6 bases and J dropped 6 bases, with 12 bases sitting between them. This CDR3 is built from 13 residues. The V gene's germline CDR1 is SNHLY and CDR2 FYNNEI. The CDR3 coding sequence is TGTGCCAGCAGGGACAGTGAGGGCAATGAGCAGTTCTTC. Translation: CASRDSEGNEQFF.

This chain links TRBV19 with TRBJ2-1; D uncertain. Trimming took 4 bases from V and 0 from J, leaving 7 bases between them. Germline lookup yields CDR1 LNHDA and CDR2 SQIVND (reference sequence). There are 14 residues in the CDR3. The CDR3 coding sequence is TGTGCCAGTAGTACACTAAGCTCCTACAATGAGCAGTTCTTC. Amino acid sequence: CASSTLSSYNEQFF.

The rearrangement joins TRBV7-2 to TRBJ1-1; D ambiguous. Per the germline V gene, CDR1 is SGHTA and CDR2 is FQGNSA. The CDR3 runs to 11 residues. Trimming left V 5 bases short and J 11 bases short, with 12 bases between. Here the CDR3 DNA reads TGTGCCAGCAGCCCAGGAGGCGAGGCTTTCTTT. This sequence encodes CASSPGGEAFF.

The CDR3 loop is CASRPGQYNEQFF. Here the CDR3 DNA reads TGTGCCAGCAGACCGGGACAGTACAATGAGCAGTTCTTC. V usage is TRBV7-8 and J usage is TRBJ2-1; 7 nucleotides match TRBD1. The CDR3 length is 13 residues. Trimming took 6 bases from V and 4 from J; bases not matched to a gene: 3. Germline CDR1 reads SGHVS; CDR2 reads FQNEAQ.